These 3 T cell receptor beta chains were all obtained from the same sample, sequenced in a study of technical replicates of blood from a few donors. Assay: immunoSEQ multiplex PCR; the TCRdb copy retains only in-frame clones and omits some. The sample shows about 70,000 clones, about 86% of them seen only once. Material for sequencing was PBMCs. The receptors here all came from a human donor in good health. Some clones in this sample may be carry-over from other donors' samples.

This rearrangement joins TRBV6-5 to TRBJ1-1; D perhaps matches TRBD1 (6 bases). Germline CDR1 MNHEY, CDR2 SVGAGI. The CDR3 is 15 amino acids. V lost 6 bases to trimming and J lost 7 bases, with 21 bases between them. This CDR3 is CASRPGQNYRGEAFF. CDR3 nucleotide sequence: TGTGCCAGCAGGCCGGGACAAAACTATCGGGGTGAAGCTTTCTTT.

This chain uses TRBV18 with TRBJ2-5, with 10 bases lining up with TRBD1. Germline CDR1 is KGHSH and CDR2 is LQKENI. The CDR3 loop spans 14 amino acids. The V and J ends lost 4 bases and 2 bases, in that order; junction bases with no gene match: 1. The CDR3 DNA follows: TGTGCCAGCTCACGGACAGGGGGACAAGAGACCCAGTACTTC. Its translation: CASSRTGGQETQYF. The whole variable domain, filled in from reference TRBV18 and TRBJ2-5, reads NAGVMQNPRHLVRRRGQEARLRCSPMKGHSHVYWYRQLPEEGLKFMVYLQKENIIDESGMPKERFSAEFPKEGPSILRIQQVVRGDSAAYFCASSRTGGQETQYFGPGTRLLVL.

This CDR3 reads CASSSFPGTVSGNTIYF. The CDR3 region has the DNA TGTGCCAGCAGCTCATTCCCCGGGACAGTCTCTGGAAACACCATATATTTT. The gene calls are TRBV7-9 and TRBJ1-3; the match to TRBD1 covers 7 bases. Trimming at V came to 4 bases and at J to 0 bases, leaving 9 bases not matched to a gene. Looked up from germline, CDR1 is SEHNR and CDR2 is FQNEAQ (reference sequence). The CDR3 sequence is 17 residues long.